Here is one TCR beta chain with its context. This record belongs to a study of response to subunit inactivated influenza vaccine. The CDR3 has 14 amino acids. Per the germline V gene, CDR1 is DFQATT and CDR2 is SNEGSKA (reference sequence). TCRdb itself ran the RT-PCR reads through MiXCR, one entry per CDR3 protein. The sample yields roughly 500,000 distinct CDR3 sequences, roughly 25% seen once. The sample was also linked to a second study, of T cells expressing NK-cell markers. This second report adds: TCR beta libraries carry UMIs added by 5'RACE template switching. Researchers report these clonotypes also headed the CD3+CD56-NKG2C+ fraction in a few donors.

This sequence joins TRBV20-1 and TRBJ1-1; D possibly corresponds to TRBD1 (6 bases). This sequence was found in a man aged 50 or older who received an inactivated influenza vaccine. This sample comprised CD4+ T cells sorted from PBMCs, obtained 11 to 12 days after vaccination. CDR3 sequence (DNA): TGCAGCCGATACGTCAGGGGCCCGAACACTGAAGCTTTCTTT. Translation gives CSRYVRGPNTEAFF.